This T cell receptor (beta chain) was recovered during a study of response to subunit inactivated influenza vaccine. General study points: Authors proposed each seasonal influenza vaccination draws in few new T cells.

The CDR3 is 15 amino acids. In germline, CDR1 is LNHDA, CDR2 SQIVND (reference sequence). Deletions cut 7 bases from V and 6 bases from J, with 19 bases between. TCRdb reanalysed the RT-PCR reads using MiXCR and keeps one entry per CDR3 protein. The sample lists almost 600,000 distinct CDR3 sequences; 14% were seen once. About this clonotype: The antigen remains unidentified.

V and J are TRBV19 and TRBJ2-1, with D hard to call. The specimen comprised PBMCs from blood, sampled 11 to 12 days after vaccination. This clonotype was obtained from a man aged 50-60 years who received an inactivated influenza vaccine. CDR3 coding DNA: TGTGCCAGTAATCCCCCTGGGGTGTCATCCAATGAGCAGTTCTTC. Residues: CASNPPGVSSNEQFF.